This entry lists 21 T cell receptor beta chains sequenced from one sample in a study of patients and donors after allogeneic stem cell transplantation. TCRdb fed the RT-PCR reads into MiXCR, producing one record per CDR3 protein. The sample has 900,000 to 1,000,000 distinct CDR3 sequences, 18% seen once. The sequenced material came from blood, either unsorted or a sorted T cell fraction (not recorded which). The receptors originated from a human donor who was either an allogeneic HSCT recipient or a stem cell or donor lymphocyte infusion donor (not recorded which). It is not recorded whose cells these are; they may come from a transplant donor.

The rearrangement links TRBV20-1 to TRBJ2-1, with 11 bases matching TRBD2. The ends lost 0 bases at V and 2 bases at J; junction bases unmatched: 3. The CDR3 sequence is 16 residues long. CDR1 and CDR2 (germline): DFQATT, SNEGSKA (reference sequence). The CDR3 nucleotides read TGCAGTGCTAGAGATCGACTAGCGGGGACCTACAATGAGCAGTTCTTC. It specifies CSARDRLAGTYNEQFF.

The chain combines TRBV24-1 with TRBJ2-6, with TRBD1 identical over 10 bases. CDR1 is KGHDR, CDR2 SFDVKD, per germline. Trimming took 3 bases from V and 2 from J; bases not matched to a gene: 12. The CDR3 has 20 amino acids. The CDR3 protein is CATSDITTSGTGAGANVLTF. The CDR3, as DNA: TGTGCCACCAGTGATATCACTACCTCCGGGACAGGGGCTGGGGCCAACGTCCTGACTTTC.

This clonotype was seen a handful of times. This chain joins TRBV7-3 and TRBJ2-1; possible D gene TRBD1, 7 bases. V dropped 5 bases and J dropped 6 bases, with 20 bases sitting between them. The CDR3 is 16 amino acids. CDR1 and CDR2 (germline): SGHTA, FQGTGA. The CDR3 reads CASSPHRRQGGNEQFF. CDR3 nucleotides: TGTGCCAGCAGCCCCCATAGGCGGCAGGGGGGCAATGAGCAGTTCTTC.

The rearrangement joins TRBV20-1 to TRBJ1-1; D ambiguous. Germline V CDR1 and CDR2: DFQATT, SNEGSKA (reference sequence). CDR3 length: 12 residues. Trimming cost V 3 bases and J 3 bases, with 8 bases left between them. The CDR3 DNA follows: TGCAGTGCTAGCCGGGATTACACTGAAGCTTTCTTT. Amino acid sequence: CSASRDYTEAFF.

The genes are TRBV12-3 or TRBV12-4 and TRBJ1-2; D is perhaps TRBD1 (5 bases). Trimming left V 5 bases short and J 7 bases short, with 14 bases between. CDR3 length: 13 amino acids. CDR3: CASSPPQGGGYTF. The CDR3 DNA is TGTGCCAGCAGTCCCCCCCAGGGCGGTGGCTACACCTTC.

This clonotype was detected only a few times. This CDR3 is CASSLGRKGIQETQYF. The DNA of the CDR3 is TGTGCCAGCAGCTTAGGCAGGAAGGGAATCCAAGAGACCCAGTACTTC. V usage is TRBV11-2 and J usage is TRBJ2-5, with D uncertain. The CDR3 contains 16 residues. Germline loops: CDR1 SGHAT, CDR2 FQNNGV. Trimming pared 1 base from V and 1 base from J, leaving 13 bases between.

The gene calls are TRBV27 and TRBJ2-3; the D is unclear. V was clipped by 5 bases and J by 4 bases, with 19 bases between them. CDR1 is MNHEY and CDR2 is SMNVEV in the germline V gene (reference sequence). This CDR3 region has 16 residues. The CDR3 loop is CASSAPRSILSDTQYF. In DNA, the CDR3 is TGTGCCAGCAGTGCCCCAAGGAGTATCCTCTCAGATACGCAGTATTTT.

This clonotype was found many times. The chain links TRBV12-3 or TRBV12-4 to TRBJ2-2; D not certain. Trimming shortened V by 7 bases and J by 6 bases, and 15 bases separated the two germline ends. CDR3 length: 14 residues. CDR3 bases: TGTGCCAGCACCATACTTCCCGCGGCCGGGGAGCTGTTTTTT. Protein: CASTILPAAGELFF.

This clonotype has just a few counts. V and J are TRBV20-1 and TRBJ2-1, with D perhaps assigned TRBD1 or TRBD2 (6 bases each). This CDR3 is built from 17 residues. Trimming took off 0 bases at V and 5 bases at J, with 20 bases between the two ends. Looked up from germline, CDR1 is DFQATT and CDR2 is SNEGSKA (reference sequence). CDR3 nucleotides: TGCAGTGCTAGAGATGATGTTTCCGGGGGCGCGGACAATGAGCAGTTCTTC. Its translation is CSARDDVSGGADNEQFF.

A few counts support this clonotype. CDR3 in DNA: TGCAGTGCTAGAGCCGGAGGGAGCTCCTATAATTCACCCCTCCACTTT. Translation: CSARAGGSSYNSPLHF. This chain uses TRBV20-1 with TRBJ1-6; D is uncertain. The CDR3 has 16 amino acids. Trimming shortened V by 1 base and J by 0 bases, and 10 bases separated the two germline ends. Germline V CDR1 and CDR2: DFQATT, SNEGSKA (reference sequence).

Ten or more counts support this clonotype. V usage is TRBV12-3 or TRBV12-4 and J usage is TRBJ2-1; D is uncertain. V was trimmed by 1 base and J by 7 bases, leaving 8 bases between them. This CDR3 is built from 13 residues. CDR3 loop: CASSLESRNEQFF. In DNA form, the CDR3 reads TGTGCCAGCAGTTTAGAGTCGAGGAATGAGCAGTTCTTC.

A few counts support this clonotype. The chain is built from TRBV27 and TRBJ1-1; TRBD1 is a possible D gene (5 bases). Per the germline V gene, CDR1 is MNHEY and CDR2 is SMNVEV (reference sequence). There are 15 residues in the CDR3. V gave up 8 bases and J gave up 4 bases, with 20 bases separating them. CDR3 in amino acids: CASHFGRRASTEAFF. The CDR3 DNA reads TGTGCCAGCCACTTTGGGCGCAGGGCGTCCACTGAAGCTTTCTTT.

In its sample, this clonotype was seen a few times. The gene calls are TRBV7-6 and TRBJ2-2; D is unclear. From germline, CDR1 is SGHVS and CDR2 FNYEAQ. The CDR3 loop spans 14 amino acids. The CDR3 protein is CASSSLTNTGELFF. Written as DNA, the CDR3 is TGTGCTAGCTCGAGTCTGACAAACACCGGGGAGCTGTTTTTT.

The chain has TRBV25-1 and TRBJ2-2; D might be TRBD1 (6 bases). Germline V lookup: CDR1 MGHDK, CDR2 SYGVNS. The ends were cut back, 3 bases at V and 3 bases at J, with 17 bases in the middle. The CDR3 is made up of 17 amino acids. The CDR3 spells CASSDQTGIKYTGELFF. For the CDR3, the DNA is TGTGCCAGCAGTGATCAAACAGGGATTAAGTACACCGGGGAGCTGTTTTTT.

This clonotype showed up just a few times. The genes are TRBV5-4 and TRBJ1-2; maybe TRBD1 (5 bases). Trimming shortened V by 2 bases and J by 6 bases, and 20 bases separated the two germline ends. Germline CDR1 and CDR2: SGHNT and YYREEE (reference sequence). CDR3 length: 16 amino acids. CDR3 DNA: TGTGCCAGCAGCTTCGGGGCCGTAGCCGGGGTTAATGGCTACACCTTC. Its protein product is CASSFGAVAGVNGYTF.

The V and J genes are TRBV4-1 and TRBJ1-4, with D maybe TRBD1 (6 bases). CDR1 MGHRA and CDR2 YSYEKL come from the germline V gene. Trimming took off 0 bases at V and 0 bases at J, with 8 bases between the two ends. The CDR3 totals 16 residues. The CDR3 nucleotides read TGCGCCAGCAGCCAAGAAACAGGGACAACTAATGAAAAACTGTTTTTT. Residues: CASSQETGTTNEKLFF.

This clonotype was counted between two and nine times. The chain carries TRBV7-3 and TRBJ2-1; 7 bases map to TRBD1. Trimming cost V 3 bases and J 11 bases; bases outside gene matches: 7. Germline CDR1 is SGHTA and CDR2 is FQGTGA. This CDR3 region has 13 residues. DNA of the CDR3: TGTGCCAGCAGCTTGCAACAGGGGCAGAAGCAGTTCTTC. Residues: CASSLQQGQKQFF. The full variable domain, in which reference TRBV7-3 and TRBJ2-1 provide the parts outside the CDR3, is GAGVSQTPSNKVTEKGKYVELRCDPISGHTALYWYRQSLGQGPEFLIYFQGTGAADDSGLPNDRFFAVRPEGSVSTLKIQRTERGDSAVYLCASSLQQGQKQFFGPGTRLTVL.

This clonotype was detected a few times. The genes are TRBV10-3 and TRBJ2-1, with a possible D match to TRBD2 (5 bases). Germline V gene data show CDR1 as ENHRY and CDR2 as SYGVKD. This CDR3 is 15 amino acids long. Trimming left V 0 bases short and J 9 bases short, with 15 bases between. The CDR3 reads CAISESRASEGEQFF. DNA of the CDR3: TGTGCCATCAGTGAGTCAAGGGCGAGTGAGGGTGAGCAGTTCTTC.

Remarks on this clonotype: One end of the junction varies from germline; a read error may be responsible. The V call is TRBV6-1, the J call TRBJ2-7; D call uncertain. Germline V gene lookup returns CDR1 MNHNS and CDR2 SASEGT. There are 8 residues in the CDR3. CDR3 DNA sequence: TGTGCCGCGCAGGATCAGGAGTTC. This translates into CAAQDQEF.

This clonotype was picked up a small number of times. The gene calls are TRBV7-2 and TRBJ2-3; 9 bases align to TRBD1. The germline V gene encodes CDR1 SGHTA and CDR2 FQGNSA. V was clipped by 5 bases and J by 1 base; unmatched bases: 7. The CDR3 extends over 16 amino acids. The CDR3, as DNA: TGTGCCAGCAGCAAAGGGACAGGGCCTGGCACAGATACGCAGTATTTT. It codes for CASSKGTGPGTDTQYF.

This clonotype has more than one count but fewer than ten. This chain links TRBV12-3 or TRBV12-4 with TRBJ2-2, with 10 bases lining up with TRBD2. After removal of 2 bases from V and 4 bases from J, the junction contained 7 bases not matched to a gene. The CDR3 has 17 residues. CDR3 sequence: CASSLRLAGVGTGELFF. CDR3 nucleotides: TGTGCCAGCAGTTTAAGGCTAGCGGGGGTGGGCACCGGGGAGCTGTTTTTT.